This T cell receptor (beta chain) was identified during a study of radiation and T cells in renal cell carcinoma. Study observations and caveats: From baseline, blood top tumor clonotypes peaked at 2 weeks post-radiation.

Time point meaning: blood 4 weeks post-SBRT, at nephrectomy. Treatment specified: 15 Gy SBRT to primary tumor, nephrectomy 4 weeks later. Nephrectomy followed 15 Gy stereotactic body radiation by 4 weeks. Clear cell pathology was present in this patient's renal cell carcinoma. The CDR3 is made up of 14 amino acids. Measured with immunoSEQ multiplex PCR; TCRdb has only the in-frame clones, and not every one. This table holds 130,000 to 150,000 clones, 86% found once. With regard to this clone: Antigen specificity is unknown.

This chain connects TRBV21-1 to TRBJ1-2; the table's D call, TRBD1, was not checked against the DNA. TRBV21-1 is termed a pseudogene. The receptor was derived from a woman aged 45-65 years with renal cell carcinoma. The starting material was blood, obtained from a patient whose treatment included radiotherapy and nephrectomy. Written as DNA, the CDR3 is TGTGCCAGCAACACGAGGGGGTATAACTATGGCTACACCTTC. Its protein is CASNTRGYNYGYTF.